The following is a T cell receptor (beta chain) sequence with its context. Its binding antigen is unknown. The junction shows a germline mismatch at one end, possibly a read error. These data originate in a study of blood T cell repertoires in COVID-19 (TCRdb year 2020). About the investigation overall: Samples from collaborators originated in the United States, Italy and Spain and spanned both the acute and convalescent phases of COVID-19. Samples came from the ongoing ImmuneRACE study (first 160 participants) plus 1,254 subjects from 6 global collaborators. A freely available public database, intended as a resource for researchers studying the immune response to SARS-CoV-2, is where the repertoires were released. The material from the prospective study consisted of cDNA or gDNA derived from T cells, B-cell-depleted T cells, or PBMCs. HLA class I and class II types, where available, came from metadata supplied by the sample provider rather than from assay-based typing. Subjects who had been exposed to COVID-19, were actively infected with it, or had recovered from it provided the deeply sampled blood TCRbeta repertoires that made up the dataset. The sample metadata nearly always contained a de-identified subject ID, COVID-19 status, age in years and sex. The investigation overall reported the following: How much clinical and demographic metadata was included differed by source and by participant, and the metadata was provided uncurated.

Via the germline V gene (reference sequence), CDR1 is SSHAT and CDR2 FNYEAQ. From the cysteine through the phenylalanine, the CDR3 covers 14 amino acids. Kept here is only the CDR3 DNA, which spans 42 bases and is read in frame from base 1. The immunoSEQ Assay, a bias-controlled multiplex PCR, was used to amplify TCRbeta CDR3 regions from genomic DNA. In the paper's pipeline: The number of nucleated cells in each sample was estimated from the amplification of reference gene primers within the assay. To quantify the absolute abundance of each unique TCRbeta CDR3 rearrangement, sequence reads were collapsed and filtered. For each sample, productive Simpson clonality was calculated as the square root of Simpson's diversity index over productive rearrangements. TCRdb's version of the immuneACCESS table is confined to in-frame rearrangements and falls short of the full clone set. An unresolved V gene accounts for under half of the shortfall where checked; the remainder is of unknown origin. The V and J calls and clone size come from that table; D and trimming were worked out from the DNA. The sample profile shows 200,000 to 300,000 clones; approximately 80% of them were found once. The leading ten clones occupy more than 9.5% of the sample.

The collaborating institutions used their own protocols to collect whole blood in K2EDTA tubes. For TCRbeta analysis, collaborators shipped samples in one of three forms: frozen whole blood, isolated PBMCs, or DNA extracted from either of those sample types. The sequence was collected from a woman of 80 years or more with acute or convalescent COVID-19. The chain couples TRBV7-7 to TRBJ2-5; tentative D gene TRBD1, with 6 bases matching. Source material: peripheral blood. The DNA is TGTGCTAGCAGCCCAGGGGTGGGGAGAGAGACCCAGTACTTC. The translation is CASSPGVGRETQYF.